This T cell receptor (beta chain) was recorded in a study of regulatory T cells in long-lasting Graves disease. Study outcomes and limitations: Accuracy was perhaps lowered by the small sample size.

Arm-PCR of CDR3 regions and iRepertoire HTBI primers were the basis on which TCR beta libraries were built. MiXCR, run by TCRdb on the multiplex PCR reads, gives a single entry per CDR3 protein. The sample holds more than 450,000 distinct CDR3 sequences; 12% are singletons and the top ten take about 8.3%. The CDR3 is 17 residues long. Germline trimming cut 2 bases from V and 5 bases from J; bases unmatched to any gene: 12. Germline assignment: CDR1 MNHEY and CDR2 SVGAGI. Time point: newly diagnosed GD, antithyroid drugs for less than 3 months. Extracted PBMC RNA gave rise to the TCR library. This clonotype was seen more than once but under ten times. Its cognate antigen is unknown. These data also featured in a second study, about T cells in Graves' hyperthyroidism and ophthalmopathy.

This TCR was recovered from a young woman with Graves disease. The rearrangement uses TRBV6-5 and TRBJ1-1; 9 nucleotides match TRBD1. The material was peripheral blood mononuclear cells (PBMCs), obtained at new diagnosis, from a patient treated with antithyroid drugs. In DNA, the CDR3 is TGTGCCAGCAGTTACAGGACAGGGGCAGCCAGCCAGACTGAAGCTTTCTTT. The encoded protein is CASSYRTGAASQTEAFF.